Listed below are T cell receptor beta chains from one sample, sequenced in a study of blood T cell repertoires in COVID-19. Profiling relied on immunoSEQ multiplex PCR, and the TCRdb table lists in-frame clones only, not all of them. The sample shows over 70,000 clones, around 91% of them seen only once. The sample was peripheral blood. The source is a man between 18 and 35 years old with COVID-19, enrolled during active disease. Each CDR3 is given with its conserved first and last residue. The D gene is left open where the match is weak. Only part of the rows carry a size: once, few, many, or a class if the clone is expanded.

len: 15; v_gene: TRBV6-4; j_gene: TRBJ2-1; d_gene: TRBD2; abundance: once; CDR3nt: TGTGCCAGCAGTGACTCACTAGCGGGAGTGAATGAGCAGTTCTTC; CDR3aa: CASSDSLAGVNEQFF
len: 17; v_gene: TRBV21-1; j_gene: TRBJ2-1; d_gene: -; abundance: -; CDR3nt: TGTGCCAGCAACTCAATCGGAGGGAGCACCACCTACAATGAGCAGTTCTTC; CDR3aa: CASNSIGGSTTYNEQFF
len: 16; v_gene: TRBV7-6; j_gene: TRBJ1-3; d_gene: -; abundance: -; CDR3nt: TGTGCCAGCAGCCTGACCTCAGGGGAGGGAGGAAACACCATATATTTT; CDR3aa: CASSLTSGEGGNTIYF
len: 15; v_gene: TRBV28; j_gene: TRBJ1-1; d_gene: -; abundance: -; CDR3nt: TGTGCCAGCAGTTCGAGACAGTTTTTGAACACTGAAGCTTTCTTT; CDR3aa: CASSSRQFLNTEAFF
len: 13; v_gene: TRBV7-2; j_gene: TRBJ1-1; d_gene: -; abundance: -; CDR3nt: TGTGCCAGCAGTCGGGAACACCGCACTGAAGCTTTCTTT; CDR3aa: CASSREHRTEAFF
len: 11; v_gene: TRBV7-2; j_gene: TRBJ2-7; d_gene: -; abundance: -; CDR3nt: TGTGCCAGCATAGGAGCCTACGAGCAGTACTTC; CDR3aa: CASIGAYEQYF
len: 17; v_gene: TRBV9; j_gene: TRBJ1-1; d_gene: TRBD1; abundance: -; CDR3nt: TGTGCCAGCAGCGCGAAGCCCTACAGGGGGGGTAACACTGAAGCTTTCTTT; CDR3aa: CASSAKPYRGGNTEAFF
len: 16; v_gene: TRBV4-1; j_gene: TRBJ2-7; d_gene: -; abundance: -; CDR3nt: TGCGCCAGCAGCCAAGAAGTGGTAAGAGTAGACTACGAGCAGTACTTC; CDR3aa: CASSQEVVRVDYEQYF
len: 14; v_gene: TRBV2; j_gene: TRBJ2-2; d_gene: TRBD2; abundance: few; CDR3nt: TGTGCCAGCAGGTTAGCGGGACCAACCGGGGAGCTGTTTTTT; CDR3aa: CASRLAGPTGELFF
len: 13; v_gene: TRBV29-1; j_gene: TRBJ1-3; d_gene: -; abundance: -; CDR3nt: TGCAGCGTTGGCGGACACTCTGGAAACACCATATATTTT; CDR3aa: CSVGGHSGNTIYF
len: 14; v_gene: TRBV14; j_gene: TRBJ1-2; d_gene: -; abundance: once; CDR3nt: TGTGCCAGCAGCCAAGAAACAGGGACGTGGGGCTACACCTTC; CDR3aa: CASSQETGTWGYTF
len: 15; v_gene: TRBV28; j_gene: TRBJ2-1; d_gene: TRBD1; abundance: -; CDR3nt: TGTGCCAGCACCTACCCAGGACAGGGCCTCGGGGAGCAGTTCTTC; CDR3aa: CASTYPGQGLGEQFF
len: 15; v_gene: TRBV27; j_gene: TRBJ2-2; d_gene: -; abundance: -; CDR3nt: TGTGCCAGCAGTTCCCGACAGGCGAACACCGGGGAGCTGTTTTTT; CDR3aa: CASSSRQANTGELFF
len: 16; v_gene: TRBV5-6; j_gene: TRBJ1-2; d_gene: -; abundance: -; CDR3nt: TGTGCCAGCAGCTTGGCGGGTGACAGTACCCTCTATGGCTACACCTTC; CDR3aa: CASSLAGDSTLYGYTF
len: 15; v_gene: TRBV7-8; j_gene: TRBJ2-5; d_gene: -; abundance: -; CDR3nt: TGTGCCAGCAGCTTAGGGACGACTAGGGCAGAGACCCAGTACTTC; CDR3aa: CASSLGTTRAETQYF
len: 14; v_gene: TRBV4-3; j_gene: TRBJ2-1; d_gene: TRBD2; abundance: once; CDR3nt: TGCGCCAGCTCGGGACTAGCGGGAGTACATGAGCAGTTCTTC; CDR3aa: CASSGLAGVHEQFF
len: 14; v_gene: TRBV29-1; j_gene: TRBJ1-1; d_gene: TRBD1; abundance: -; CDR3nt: TGCAGCGTTGGCCACAGGGGTATGAACACTGAAGCTTTCTTT; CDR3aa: CSVGHRGMNTEAFF
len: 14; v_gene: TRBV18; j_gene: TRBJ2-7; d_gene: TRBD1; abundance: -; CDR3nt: TGTGCCAGCTCCCCCGGGACAGGGGCCTACGAGCAGTACTTC; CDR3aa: CASSPGTGAYEQYF
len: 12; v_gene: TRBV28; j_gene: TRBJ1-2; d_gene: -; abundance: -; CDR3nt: TGTGCCAGCAGTTTCAGGGTGTATGGCTACACCTTC; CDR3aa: CASSFRVYGYTF
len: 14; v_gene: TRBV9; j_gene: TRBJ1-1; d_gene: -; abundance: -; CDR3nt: TGTGCCAGCACCCGGGCGGGGGCAGGCACTGAAGCTTTCTTT; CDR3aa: CASTRAGAGTEAFF
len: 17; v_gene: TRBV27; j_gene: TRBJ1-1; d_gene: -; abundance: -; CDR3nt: TGTGCCAGCAGTTTATCGAAACCGGGACTCGGGAACACTGAAGCTTTCTTT; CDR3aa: CASSLSKPGLGNTEAFF
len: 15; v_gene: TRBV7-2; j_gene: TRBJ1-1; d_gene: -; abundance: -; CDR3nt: TGTGCCAGCAGCGCCCGACAGATAATGAACACTGAAGCTTTCTTT; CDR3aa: CASSARQIMNTEAFF
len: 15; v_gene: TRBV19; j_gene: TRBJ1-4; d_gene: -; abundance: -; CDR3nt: TGTGCCAGTAGTGACCGGGGTCGAGATAATGAAAAACTGTTTTTT; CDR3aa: CASSDRGRDNEKLFF
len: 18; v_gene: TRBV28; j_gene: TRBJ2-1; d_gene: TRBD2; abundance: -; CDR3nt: TGTGCCAGCAGTTTACGTCGACTCCTAGCGGGAGGGCTGGGTGAGCAGTTCTTC; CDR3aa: CASSLRRLLAGGLGEQFF
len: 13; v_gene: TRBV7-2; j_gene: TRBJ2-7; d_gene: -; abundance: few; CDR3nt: TGTGCCAGCAGCTTAGACGGGGTCTACGAGCAGTACTTC; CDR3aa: CASSLDGVYEQYF
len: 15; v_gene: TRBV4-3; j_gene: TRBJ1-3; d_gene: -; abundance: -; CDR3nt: TGCGCCAGCAGCCCAGGGCTCGAAACCGGAAACACCATATATTTT; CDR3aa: CASSPGLETGNTIYF
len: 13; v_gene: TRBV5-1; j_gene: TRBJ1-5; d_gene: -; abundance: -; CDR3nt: TGCGCCAGCAGCTTGGACGGTTGGCAGCCCCAGCATTTT; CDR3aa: CASSLDGWQPQHF
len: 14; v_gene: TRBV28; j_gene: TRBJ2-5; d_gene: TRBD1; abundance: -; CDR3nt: TGTGCCAGCAGTTCCTTGGACAGGGAAGAGACCCAGTACTTC; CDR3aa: CASSSLDREETQYF
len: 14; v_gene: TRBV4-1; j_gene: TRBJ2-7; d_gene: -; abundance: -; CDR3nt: TGCGCCAGCAGCCAATCAACACCTTCCTACGAGCAGTACTTC; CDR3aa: CASSQSTPSYEQYF
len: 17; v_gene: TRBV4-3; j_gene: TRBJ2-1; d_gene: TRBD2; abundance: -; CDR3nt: TGCGCCAGCAGCCAAACCGGGACTAGCGGGAGGCACAATGAGCAGTTCTTC; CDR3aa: CASSQTGTSGRHNEQFF
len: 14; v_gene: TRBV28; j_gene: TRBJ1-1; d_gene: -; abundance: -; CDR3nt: TGTGCCAGCACCGAGGTTGGGGCGAACACTGAAGCTTTCTTT; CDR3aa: CASTEVGANTEAFF
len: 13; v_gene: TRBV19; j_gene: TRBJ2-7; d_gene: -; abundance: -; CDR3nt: TGTGCCAGTCCAAACCCGGACAGCTACGAGCAGTACTTC; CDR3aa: CASPNPDSYEQYF
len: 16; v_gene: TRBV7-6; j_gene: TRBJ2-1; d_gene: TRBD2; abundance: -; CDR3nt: TGTGCCAGCAGCTTTCTGCTCGGGAGGGCCGGGAATGAGCAGTTCTTC; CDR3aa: CASSFLLGRAGNEQFF
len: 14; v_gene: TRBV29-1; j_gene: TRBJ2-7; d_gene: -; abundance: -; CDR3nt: TGCAGCGTGTGGGGAGGGACAAATTCCTACGAGCAGTACTTC; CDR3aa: CSVWGGTNSYEQYF
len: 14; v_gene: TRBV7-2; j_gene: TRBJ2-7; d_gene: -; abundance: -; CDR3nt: TGTGCCAGCAGCTTACTAGCCCAGGCCAGCGAGCAGTACTTC; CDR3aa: CASSLLAQASEQYF
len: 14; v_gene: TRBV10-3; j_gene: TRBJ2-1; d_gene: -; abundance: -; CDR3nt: TGTGCCATCAATCCGGGACTCACCTACAATGAGCAGTTCTTC; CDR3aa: CAINPGLTYNEQFF
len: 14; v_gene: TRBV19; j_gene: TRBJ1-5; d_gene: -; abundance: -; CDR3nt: TGTGCCAGTAGTTATATACAGACCAATCAGCCCCAGCATTTT; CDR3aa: CASSYIQTNQPQHF
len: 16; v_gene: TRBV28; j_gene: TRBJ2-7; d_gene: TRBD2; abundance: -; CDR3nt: TGTGCCAGCAGTTTAGTAGCGGGAGGGGGTTTCTACGAGCAGTACTTC; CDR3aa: CASSLVAGGGFYEQYF
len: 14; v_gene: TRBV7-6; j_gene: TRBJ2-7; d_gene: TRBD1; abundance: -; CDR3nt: TGTGCCAGCAGCGAGGGACAGGGGACCTACGAGCAGTACTTC; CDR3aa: CASSEGQGTYEQYF
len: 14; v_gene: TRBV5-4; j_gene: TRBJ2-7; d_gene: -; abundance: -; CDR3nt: TGTGCCAGCAGTCCAAGGACGGGAAACTACGAGCAGTACTTC; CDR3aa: CASSPRTGNYEQYF
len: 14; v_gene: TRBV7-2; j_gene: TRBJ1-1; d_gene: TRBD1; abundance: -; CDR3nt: TGTGCCAGCAGCCACAACTGGGACAGGGCTGAAGCTTTCTTT; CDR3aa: CASSHNWDRAEAFF
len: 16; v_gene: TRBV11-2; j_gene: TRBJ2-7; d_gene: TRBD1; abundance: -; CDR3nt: TGTGCCAGCAGCTTAGGGGTGGCAGGGGGCCTGATCGAGCAGTACTTC; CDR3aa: CASSLGVAGGLIEQYF
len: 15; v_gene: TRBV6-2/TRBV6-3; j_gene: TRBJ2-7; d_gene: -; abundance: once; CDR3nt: TGTGCCAGCAGTTACCGGATCGGGATGGCCTACGAGCAGTACTTC; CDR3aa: CASSYRIGMAYEQYF
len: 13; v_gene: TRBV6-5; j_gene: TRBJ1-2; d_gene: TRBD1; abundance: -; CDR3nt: TGTGCCAGCAGTTACTCTTGGGACAGTGGCTACACCTTC; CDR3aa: CASSYSWDSGYTF
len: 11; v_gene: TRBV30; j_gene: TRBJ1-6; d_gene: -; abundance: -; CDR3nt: TGTGCCTGGGGCCGACTTTCACCCCTCCACTTT; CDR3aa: CAWGRLSPLHF
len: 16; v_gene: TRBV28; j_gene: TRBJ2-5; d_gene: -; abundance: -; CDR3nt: TGTGCCAGCAGCTCGTCGGGACTCCTGGGGGGAGAGACCCAGTACTTC; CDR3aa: CASSSSGLLGGETQYF
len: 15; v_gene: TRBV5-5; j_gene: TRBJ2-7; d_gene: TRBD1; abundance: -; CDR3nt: TGTGCCAGCAGCCCAACCGGGACAGGGACGGGCGAGCAGTACTTC; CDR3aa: CASSPTGTGTGEQYF
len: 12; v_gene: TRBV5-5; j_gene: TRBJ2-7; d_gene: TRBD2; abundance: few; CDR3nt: TGTGCCAGCAGCCCCTGGGGGGGGGAGCAGTACTTC; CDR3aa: CASSPWGGEQYF
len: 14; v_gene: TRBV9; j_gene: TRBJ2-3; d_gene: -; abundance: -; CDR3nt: TGTGCCAGCAGCCCGTACTCTAGCACAGATACGCAGTATTTT; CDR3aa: CASSPYSSTDTQYF
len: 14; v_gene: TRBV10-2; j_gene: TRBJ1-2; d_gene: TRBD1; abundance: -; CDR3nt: TGCGCCAGCAGTATGACAGGGGGCGCGTATGGCTACACCTTC; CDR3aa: CASSMTGGAYGYTF
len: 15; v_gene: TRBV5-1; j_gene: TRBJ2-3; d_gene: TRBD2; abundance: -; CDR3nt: TGCGCCAGCAGCTCGACTAGCGGGAGCCCCGATACGCAGTATTTT; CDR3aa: CASSSTSGSPDTQYF
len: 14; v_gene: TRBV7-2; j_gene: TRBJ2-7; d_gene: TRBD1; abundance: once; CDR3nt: TGTGCCAGCAGCTTAGACAGGGGCTCCTACGAGCAGTACTTC; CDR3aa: CASSLDRGSYEQYF
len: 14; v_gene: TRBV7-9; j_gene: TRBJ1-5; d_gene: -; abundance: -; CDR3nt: TGTGCCAGCAGCGTGTCGAGTGACAATCAGCCCCAGCATTTT; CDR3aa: CASSVSSDNQPQHF